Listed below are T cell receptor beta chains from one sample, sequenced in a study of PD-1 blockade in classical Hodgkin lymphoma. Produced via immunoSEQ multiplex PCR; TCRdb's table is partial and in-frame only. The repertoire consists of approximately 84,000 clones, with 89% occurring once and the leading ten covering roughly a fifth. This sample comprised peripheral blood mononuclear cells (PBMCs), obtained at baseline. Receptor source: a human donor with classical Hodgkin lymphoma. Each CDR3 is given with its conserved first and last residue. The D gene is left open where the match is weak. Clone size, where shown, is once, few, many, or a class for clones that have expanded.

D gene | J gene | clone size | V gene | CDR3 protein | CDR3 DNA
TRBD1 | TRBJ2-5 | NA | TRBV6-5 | CASSRDRGKQETQYF | TGTGCCAGCAGTCGAGACAGGGGTAAACAAGAGACCCAGTACTTC
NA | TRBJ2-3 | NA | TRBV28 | CASISRSAAHTTQYF | TGTGCCAGCATTTCCCGGAGCGCGGCGCATACGACGCAGTATTTT
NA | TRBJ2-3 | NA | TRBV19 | CASSMSRVDTQYF | TGTGCCAGTAGTATGAGCAGGGTAGATACGCAGTATTTT
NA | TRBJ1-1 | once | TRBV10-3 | CAISEFGSARNTEAFF | TGTGCCATCAGTGAGTTTGGGAGTGCCCGGAACACTGAAGCTTTCTTT
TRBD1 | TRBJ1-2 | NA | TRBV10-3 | CAIGTGSPGYTF | TGTGCCATCGGGACAGGGTCCCCTGGCTACACCTTC
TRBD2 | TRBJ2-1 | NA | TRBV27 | CASSLGGTSGREQFF | TGTGCCAGCAGTTTGGGGGGGACTAGCGGGAGAGAGCAGTTCTTC
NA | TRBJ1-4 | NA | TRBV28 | CASSPTGPGRKLFF | TGTGCCAGCAGCCCAACAGGCCCCGGGAGAAAACTGTTTTTT
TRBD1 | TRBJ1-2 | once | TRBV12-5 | CASGSGGWSYTF | TGTGCTAGTGGTTCAGGGGGCTGGAGCTACACCTTC
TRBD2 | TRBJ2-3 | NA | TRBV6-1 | CASIGTSGGHGTQYF | TGTGCCAGCATTGGGACTAGCGGGGGTCACGGTACGCAGTATTTT
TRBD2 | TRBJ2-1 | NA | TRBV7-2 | CASSLTSGPYNEQFF | TGTGCCAGCAGTTTGACTAGCGGACCTTACAATGAGCAGTTCTTC
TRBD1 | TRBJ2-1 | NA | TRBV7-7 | CASSPRQGMGLNEQFF | TGTGCTAGCAGCCCGAGACAGGGGATGGGGCTCAATGAGCAGTTCTTC
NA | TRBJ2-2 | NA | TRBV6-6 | CASSSSPNTGGELFF | TGTGCCAGCAGCAGCAGCCCCAATACGGGCGGGGAGCTGTTTTTT
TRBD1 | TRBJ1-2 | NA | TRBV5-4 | CASSSTGNYGYTF | TGTGCCAGCAGCTCGACAGGGAACTATGGCTACACCTTC
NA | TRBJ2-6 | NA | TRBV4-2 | CASSQEGSLSGANVLTF | TGTGCCAGCAGCCAAGAGGGCTCACTCTCTGGGGCCAACGTCCTGACTTTC
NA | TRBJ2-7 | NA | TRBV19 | CASSPGTLNSEQYF | TGTGCCAGTAGTCCCGGGACTCTTAACTCCGAGCAGTACTTC
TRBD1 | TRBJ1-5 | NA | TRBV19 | CASTRTGDQPQHF | TGTGCCAGTACTAGGACAGGGGATCAGCCCCAGCATTTT
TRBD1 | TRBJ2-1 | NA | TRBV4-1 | CASSQTGTGKYNEQFF | TGCGCCAGCAGCCAGACCGGGACAGGGAAATACAATGAGCAGTTCTTC
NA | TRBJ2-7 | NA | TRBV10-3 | CAIRGDASRGEQYF | TGTGCCATCAGGGGGGACGCATCTCGTGGGGAGCAGTACTTC
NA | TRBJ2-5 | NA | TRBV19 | CASSIAQGMAQYF | TGTGCCAGTAGTATAGCCCAGGGGATGGCCCAGTACTTC
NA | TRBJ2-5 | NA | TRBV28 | CASIGDRISGGLTQYF | TGTGCCAGCATCGGGGACAGGATTAGCGGGGGCCTGACCCAGTACTTC
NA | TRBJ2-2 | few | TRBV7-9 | CASSFVANTGELFF | TGTGCCAGCAGCTTTGTAGCGAACACCGGGGAGCTGTTTTTT
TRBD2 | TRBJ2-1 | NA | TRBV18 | CASRLAGVGQFF | TGTGCCAGCAGACTAGCGGGAGTCGGACAGTTCTTC
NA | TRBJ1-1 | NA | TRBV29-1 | CSVSDGGTEAFF | TGCAGCGTTTCCGACGGAGGGACTGAAGCTTTCTTT
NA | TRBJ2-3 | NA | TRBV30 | CAWRLEMGTDTQYF | TGTGCCTGGAGGCTAGAGATGGGCACAGATACGCAGTATTTT
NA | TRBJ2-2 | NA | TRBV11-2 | CASRVPGRNTGELFF | TGTGCCAGCAGAGTTCCAGGGAGAAACACCGGGGAGCTGTTTTTT
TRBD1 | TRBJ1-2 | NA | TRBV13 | CASIRWGQGLGNYGYTF | TGTGCCAGCATCCGTTGGGGACAGGGGCTCGGAAACTATGGCTACACCTTC
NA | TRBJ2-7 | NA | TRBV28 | CASSGGDGYEQYF | TGTGCCAGCAGCGGAGGGGACGGCTACGAGCAGTACTTC
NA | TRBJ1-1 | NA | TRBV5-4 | CASSPGSVNTEAFF | TGTGCCAGCAGCCCTGGCTCAGTGAACACTGAAGCTTTCTTT
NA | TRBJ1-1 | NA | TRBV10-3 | CAIGGGTNAFF | TGTGCCATCGGTGGTGGGACCAATGCTTTCTTT
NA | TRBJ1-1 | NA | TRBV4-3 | CASSQGAGRTEAFF | TGCGCCAGCAGCCAGGGTGCGGGGAGGACTGAAGCTTTCTTT
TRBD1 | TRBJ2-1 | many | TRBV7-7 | CASSLRDSHNEQFF | TGTGCTAGCAGCCTCCGGGACAGTCACAATGAGCAGTTCTTC
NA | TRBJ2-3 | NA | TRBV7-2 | CASSLSRSASITDTQYF | TGTGCCAGCAGCCTCTCCCGGTCGGCTAGCATCACAGATACGCAGTATTTT
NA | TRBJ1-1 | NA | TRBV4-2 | CASSQVPKLGNTEAFF | TGTGCCAGCAGCCAAGTCCCGAAGCTGGGGAACACTGAAGCTTTCTTT
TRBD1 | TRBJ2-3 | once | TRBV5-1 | CASSVGNYRGPTTTDTQYF | TGCGCCAGCAGCGTCGGTAATTACAGGGGACCCACTACCACAGATACGCAGTATTTT
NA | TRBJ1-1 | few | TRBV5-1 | CASSLLDGNTEAFF | TGCGCCAGCAGCCTCCTAGACGGGAACACTGAAGCTTTCTTT
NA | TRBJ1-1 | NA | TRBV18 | CASSPLGGFNTEAFF | TGTGCCAGCTCACCACTGGGGGGATTTAACACTGAAGCTTTCTTT
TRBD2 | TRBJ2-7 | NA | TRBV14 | CASSQGIREAPYEQYF | TGTGCCAGCAGCCAAGGGATTCGGGAGGCCCCCTACGAGCAGTACTTC
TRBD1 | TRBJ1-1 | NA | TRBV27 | CASSGQGAVEAFF | TGTGCCAGCAGTGGACAGGGGGCCGTTGAAGCTTTCTTT
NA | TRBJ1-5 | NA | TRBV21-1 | CASSKDLVFQPQHF | TGTGCCAGCAGCAAAGACCTGGTCTTTCAGCCCCAGCATTTT
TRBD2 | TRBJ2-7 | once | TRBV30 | CAWGLAYEQYF | TGTGCCTGGGGACTAGCCTACGAGCAGTACTTC